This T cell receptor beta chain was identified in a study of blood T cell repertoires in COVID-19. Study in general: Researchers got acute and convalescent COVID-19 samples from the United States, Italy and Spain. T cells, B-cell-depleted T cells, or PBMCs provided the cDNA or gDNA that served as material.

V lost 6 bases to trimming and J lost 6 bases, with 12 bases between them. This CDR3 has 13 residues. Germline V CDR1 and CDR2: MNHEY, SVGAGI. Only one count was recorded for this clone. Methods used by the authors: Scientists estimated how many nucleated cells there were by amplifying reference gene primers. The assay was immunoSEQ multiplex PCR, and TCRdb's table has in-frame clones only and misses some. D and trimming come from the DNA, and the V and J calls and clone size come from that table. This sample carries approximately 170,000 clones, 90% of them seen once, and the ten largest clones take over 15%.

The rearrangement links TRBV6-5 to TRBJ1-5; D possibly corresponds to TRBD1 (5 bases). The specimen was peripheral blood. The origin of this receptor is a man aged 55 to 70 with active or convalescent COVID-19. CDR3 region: CASRLGTGQPQHF. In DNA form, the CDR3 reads TGTGCCAGCAGACTTGGGACTGGTCAGCCCCAGCATTTT.